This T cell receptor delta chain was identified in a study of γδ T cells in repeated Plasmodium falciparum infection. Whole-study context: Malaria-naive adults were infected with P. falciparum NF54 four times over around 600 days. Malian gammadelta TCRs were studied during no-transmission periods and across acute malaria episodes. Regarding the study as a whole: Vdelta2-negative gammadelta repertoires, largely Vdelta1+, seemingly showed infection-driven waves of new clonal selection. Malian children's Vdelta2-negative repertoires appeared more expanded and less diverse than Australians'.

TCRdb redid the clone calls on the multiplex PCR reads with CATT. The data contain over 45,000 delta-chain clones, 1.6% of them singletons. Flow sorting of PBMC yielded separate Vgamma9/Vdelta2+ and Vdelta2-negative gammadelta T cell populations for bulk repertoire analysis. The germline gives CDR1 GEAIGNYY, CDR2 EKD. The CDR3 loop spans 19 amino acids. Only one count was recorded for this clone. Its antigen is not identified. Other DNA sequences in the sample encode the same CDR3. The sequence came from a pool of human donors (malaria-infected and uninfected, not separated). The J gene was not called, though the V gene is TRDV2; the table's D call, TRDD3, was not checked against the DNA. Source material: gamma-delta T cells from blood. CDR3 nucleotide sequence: TGTGCCTGTGACACCGCTGGTTTGTTCTACCGATGGGGGGGGGGTAAACTCATCTTC. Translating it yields CACDTAGLFYRWGGGKLIF.